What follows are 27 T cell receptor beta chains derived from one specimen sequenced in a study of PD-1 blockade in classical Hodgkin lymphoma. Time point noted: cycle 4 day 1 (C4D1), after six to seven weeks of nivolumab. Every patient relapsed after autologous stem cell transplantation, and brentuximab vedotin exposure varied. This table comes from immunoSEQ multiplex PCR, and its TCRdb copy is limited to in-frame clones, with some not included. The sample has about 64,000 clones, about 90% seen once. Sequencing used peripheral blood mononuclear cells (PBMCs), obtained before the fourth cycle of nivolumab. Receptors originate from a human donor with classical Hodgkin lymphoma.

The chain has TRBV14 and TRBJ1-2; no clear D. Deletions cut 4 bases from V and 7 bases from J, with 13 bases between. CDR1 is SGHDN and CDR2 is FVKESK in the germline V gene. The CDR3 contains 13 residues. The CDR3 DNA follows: TGTGCCAGCAGCCCAGCGCGGTCGGGTGGCTACACCTTC. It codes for CASSPARSGGYTF.

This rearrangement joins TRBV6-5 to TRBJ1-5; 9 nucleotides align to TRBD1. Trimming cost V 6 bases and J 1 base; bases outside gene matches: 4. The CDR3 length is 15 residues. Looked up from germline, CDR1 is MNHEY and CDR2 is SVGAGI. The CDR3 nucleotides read TGTGCCAGCAGGTCACAGGGGGCAAGCAATCAGCCCCAGCATTTT. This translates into CASRSQGASNQPQHF.

CDR3 coding DNA: TGTGCCAGCAGTTACTCCAGACTAGCAGCCTACAATGAGCAGTTCTTC. Residues: CASSYSRLAAYNEQFF. The chain couples TRBV6-6 to TRBJ2-1; TRBD2 agrees at 7 bases. Per germline, CDR1 MNHNY and CDR2 SVGAGI (reference sequence). Trimming removed 0 bases from V and 2 bases from J; junction bases left unmatched: 4. The CDR3 is made up of 16 amino acids.

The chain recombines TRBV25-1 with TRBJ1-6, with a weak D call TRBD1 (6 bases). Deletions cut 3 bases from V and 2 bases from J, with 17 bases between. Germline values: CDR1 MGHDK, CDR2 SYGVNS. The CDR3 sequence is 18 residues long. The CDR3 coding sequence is TGTGCCAGCAGTGACACCCTGGACAGAACCACCTATAATTCACCCCTCCACTTT. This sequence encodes CASSDTLDRTTYNSPLHF. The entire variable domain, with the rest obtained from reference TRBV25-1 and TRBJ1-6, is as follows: EADIYQTPRYLVIGTGKKITLECSQTMGHDKMYWYQQDPGMELHLIHYSYGVNSTEKGDLSSESTVSRIRTEHFPLTLESARPSHTSQYLCASSDTLDRTTYNSPLHFGNGTRLTVT.

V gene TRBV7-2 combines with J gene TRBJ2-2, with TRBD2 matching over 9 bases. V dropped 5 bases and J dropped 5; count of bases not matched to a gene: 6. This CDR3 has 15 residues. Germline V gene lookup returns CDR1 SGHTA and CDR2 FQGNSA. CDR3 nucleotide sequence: TGTGCCAGCAGCGAAACTAGCGGGCTAACCGGGGAGCTGTTTTTT. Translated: CASSETSGLTGELFF.

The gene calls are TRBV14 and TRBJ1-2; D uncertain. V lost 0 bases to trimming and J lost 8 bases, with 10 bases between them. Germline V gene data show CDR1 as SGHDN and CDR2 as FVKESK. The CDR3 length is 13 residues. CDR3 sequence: CASSQDRVYGYTF. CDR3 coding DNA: TGTGCCAGCAGCCAAGACCGCGTCTACGGCTACACCTTC.

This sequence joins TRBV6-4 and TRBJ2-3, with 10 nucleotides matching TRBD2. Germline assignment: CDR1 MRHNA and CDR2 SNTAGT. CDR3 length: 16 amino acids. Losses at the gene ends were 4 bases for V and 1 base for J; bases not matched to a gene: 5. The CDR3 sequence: CASSALAGARTDTQYF. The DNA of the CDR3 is TGTGCCAGCAGTGCTCTAGCGGGGGCCCGCACAGATACGCAGTATTTT.

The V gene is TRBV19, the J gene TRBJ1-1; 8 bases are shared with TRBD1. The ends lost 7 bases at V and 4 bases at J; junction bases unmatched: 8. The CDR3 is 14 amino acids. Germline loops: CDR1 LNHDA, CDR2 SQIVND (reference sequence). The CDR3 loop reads CASTLITGGTEAFF. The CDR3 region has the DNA TGTGCCAGTACCTTAATCACAGGGGGCACTGAAGCTTTCTTT.

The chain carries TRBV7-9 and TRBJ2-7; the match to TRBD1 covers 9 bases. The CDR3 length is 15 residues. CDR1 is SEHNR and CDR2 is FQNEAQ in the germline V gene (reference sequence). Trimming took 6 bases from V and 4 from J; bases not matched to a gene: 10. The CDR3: CASSPSGTGTYEQYF. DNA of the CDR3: TGTGCCAGCAGTCCTTCCGGGACAGGGACTTACGAGCAGTACTTC. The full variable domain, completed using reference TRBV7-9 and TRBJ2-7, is DTGVSQNPRHKITKRGQNVTFRCDPISEHNRLYWYRQTLGQGPEFLTYFQNEAQLEKSRLLSDRFSAERPKGSFSTLEIQRTEQGDSAMYLCASSPSGTGTYEQYFGPGTRLTVT.

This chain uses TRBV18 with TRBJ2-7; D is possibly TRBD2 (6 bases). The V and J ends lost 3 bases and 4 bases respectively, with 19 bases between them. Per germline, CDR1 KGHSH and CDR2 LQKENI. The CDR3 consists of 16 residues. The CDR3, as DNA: TGTGCCAGCTCACCCTTCGCGGGGCCACCCGGGTACGAGCAGTACTTC. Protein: CASSPFAGPPGYEQYF.

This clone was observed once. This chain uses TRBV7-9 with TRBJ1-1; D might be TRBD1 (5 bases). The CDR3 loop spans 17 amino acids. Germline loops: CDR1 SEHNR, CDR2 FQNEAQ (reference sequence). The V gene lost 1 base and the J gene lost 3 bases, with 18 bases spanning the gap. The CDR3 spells CASSLDGWGILDTEAFF. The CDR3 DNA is TGTGCCAGCAGCTTAGACGGGTGGGGGATCTTAGACACTGAAGCTTTCTTT.

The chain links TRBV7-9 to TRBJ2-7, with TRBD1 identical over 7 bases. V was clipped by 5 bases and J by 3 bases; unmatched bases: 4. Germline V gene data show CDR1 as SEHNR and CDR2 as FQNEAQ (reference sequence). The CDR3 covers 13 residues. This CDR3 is CASSRRDSYEQYF. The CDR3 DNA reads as TGTGCCAGCAGCCGACGGGACAGCTACGAGCAGTACTTC.

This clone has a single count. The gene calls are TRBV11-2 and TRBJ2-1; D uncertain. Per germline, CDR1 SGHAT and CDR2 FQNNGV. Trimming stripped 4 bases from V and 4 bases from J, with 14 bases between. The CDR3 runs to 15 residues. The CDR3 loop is CASSSLGPIYNEQFF. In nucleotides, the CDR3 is TGTGCCAGCAGCTCCTTAGGTCCCATTTACAATGAGCAGTTCTTC. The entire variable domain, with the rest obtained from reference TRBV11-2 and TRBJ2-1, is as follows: EAGVAQSPRYKIIEKRQSVAFWCNPISGHATLYWYQQILGQGPKLLIQFQNNGVVDDSQLPKDRFSAERLKGVDSTLKIQPAKLEDSAVYLCASSSLGPIYNEQFFGPGTRLTVL.

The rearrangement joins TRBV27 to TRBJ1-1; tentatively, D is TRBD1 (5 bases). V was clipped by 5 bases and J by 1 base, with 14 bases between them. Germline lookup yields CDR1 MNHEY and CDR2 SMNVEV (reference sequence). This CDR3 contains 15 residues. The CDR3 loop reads CASSLFKRGNTEAFF. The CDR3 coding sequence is TGTGCCAGCAGTCTATTTAAAAGGGGGAACACTGAAGCTTTCTTT.

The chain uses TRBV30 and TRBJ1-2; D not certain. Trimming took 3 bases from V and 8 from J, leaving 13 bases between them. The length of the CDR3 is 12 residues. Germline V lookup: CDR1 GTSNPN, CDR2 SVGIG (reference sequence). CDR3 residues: CAWSLPLDGYTF. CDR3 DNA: TGTGCCTGGAGCCTACCGTTGGACGGCTACACCTTC. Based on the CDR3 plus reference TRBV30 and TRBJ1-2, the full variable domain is SQTIHQWPATLVQPVGSPLSLECTVEGTSNPNLYWYRQAAGRGLQLLFYSVGIGQISSEVPQNLSASRPQDRQFILSSKKLLLSDSGFYLCAWSLPLDGYTFGSGTRLTVV.

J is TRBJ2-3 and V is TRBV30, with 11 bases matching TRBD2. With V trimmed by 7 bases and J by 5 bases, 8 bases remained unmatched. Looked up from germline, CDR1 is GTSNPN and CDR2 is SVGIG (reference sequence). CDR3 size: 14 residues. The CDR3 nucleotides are TGTGCCTCCGAGGGGCTAGCGGGGGGAGATACGCAGTATTTT. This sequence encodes CASEGLAGGDTQYF. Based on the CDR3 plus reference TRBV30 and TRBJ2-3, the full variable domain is SQTIHQWPATLVQPVGSPLSLECTVEGTSNPNLYWYRQAAGRGLQLLFYSVGIGQISSEVPQNLSASRPQDRQFILSSKKLLLSDSGFYLCASEGLAGGDTQYFGPGTRLTVL.

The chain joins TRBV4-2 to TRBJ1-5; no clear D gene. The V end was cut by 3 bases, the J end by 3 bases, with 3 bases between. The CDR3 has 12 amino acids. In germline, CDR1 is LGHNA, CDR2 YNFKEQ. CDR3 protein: CASSQDNQPQHF. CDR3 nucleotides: TGTGCCAGCAGCCAGGACAATCAGCCCCAGCATTTT.

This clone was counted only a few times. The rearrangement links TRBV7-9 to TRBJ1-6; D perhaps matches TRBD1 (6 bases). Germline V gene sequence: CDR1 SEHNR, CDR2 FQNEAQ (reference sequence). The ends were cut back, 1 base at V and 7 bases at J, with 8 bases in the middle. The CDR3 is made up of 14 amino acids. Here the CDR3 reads CASSLEGVNSPLHF. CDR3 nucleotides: TGTGCCAGCAGCTTAGAGGGGGTAAATTCACCCCTCCACTTT.

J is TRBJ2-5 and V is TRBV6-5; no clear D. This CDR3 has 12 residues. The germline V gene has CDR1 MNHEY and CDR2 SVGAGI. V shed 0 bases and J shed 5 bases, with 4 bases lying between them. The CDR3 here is CASSYSWETQYF. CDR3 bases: TGTGCCAGCAGTTACTCCTGGGAGACCCAGTACTTC.

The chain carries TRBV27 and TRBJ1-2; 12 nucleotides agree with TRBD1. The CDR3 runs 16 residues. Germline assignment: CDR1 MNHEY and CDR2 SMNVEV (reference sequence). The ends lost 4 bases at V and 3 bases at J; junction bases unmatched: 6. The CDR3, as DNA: TGTGCCAGCAGTTGGGGACAGGGGGCGATGGACTATGGCTACACCTTC. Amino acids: CASSWGQGAMDYGYTF.

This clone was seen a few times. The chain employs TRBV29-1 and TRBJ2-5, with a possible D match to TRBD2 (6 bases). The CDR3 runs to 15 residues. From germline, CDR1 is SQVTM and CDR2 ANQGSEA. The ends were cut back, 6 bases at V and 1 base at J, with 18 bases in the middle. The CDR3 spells CSVAGLDVRQETQYF. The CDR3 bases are TGCAGCGTCGCGGGGCTAGATGTTCGCCAAGAGACCCAGTACTTC.

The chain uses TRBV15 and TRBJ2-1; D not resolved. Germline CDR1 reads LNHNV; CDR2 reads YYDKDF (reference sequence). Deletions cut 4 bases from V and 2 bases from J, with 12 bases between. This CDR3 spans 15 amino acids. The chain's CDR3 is CATSNDSQPYNEQFF. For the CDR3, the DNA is TGTGCCACCAGCAACGATTCTCAGCCCTACAATGAGCAGTTCTTC.

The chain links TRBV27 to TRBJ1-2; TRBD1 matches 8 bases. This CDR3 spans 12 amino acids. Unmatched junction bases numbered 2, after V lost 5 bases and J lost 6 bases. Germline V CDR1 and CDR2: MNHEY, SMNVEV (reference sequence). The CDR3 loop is CASSAGQDGYTF. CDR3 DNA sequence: TGTGCCAGCAGTGCGGGACAGGATGGCTACACCTTC.

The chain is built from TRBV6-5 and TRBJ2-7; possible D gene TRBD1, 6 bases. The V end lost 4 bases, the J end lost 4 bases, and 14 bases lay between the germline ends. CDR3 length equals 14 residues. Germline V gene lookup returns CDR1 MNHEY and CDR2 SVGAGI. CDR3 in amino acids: CASSLRDTPYEQYF. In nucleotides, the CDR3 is TGTGCCAGCAGTTTAAGGGACACCCCATACGAGCAGTACTTC.

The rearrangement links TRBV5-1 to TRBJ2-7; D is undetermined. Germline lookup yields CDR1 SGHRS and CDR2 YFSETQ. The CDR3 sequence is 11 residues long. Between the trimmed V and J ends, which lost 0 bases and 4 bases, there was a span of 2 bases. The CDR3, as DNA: TGCGCCAGCAGCTTGGAATACGAGCAGTACTTC. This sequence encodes CASSLEYEQYF.

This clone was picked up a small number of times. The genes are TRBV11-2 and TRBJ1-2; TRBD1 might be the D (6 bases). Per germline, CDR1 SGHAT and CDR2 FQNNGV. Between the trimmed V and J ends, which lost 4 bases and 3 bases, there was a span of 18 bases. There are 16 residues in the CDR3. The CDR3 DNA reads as TGTGCCAGCAGCTCCTACCGTGTTGGGGGGCACTATGGCTACACCTTC. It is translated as CASSSYRVGGHYGYTF. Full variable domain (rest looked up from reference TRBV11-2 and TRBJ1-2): EAGVAQSPRYKIIEKRQSVAFWCNPISGHATLYWYQQILGQGPKLLIQFQNNGVVDDSQLPKDRFSAERLKGVDSTLKIQPAKLEDSAVYLCASSSYRVGGHYGYTFGSGTRLTVV.

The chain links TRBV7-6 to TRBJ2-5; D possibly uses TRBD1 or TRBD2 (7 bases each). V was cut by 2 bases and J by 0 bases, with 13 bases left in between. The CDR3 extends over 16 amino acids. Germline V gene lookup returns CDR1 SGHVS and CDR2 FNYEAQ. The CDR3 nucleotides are TGTGCCAGCAGCTTAAGGGGGCGGGGGTACCAAGAGACCCAGTACTTC. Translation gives CASSLRGRGYQETQYF.